A selection of T cell receptor beta chains follows, all from one sample in a study of technical replicates of blood from a few donors. Method: immunoSEQ multiplex PCR; TCRdb's copy keeps in-frame clones and lacks some. The sample lists 75,000 to 95,000 clones, around nine tenths seen once, with around 0.27% in the top ten. Material for sequencing was T cells isolated from PBMCs. Receptors originate from a human donor in good health. CDR3s leave out the opening cysteine and the closing phenylalanine or tryptophan. A D gene is named only where the DNA matches it firmly. The size of a clone is reported for some rows only, either as once, few or many, or as a class for expanded clones.

V	size	D	J	CDR3
TRBV5-4	-	-	TRBJ1-6	ASRFQGGNSPLH
TRBV28	-	TRBD1	TRBJ2-3	ASRRPTGGTDTQY
TRBV7-6	-	TRBD2	TRBJ2-1	ASSGALAGARSEQF
TRBV6-5	-	TRBD1	TRBJ1-2	ASSHRGYGYT
TRBV7-9	-	TRBD1	TRBJ2-1	ASSQTGGTEQF
TRBV7-9	-	TRBD1	TRBJ2-5	ASSSPQGRQETQY
TRBV4-1	-	-	TRBJ2-7	ASSQVGGDEQY
TRBV6-6	-	TRBD1	TRBJ1-2	ASSGPGGTNYGYT
TRBV5-5	-	TRBD1	TRBJ1-1	ASSWGQGTEAF
TRBV4-1	-	-	TRBJ1-6	ASSHGQGNNSPLH
TRBV13	-	-	TRBJ2-4	ASSLETKNIQY
TRBV10-2	-	-	TRBJ1-3	ASSSTSLTGNTIY
TRBV9	-	-	TRBJ2-3	ASSVGEGVSGGFTDTQY
TRBV10-3	-	-	TRBJ1-2	AISEPLSGGYT
TRBV11-2	-	-	TRBJ1-1	ASSYGATDGAF
TRBV28	-	TRBD2	TRBJ2-5	AGRAAGLQETQY
TRBV4-1	-	-	TRBJ2-1	ASSQPTRDNEQF
TRBV27	-	TRBD1	TRBJ1-6	ASKPTGVHNSPLH
TRBV5-6	-	TRBD2	TRBJ2-2	ASSLISGFFGTGELF
TRBV27	-	-	TRBJ1-4	ASSEKQGLVEKLF
TRBV4-1	-	-	TRBJ2-7	ASSQAQLYYEQY
TRBV29-1	-	-	TRBJ2-5	SVEGPASGTQY
TRBV5-6	-	TRBD1	TRBJ2-7	ASSLRTGRLYEQY
TRBV11-3	-	-	TRBJ2-2	ASSLEKAFANTGELF
TRBV15	once	TRBD1	TRBJ2-1	ATSRTRDSMSNEQF
TRBV9	-	-	TRBJ2-3	ASSVIEARTDTQY
TRBV7-9	-	-	TRBJ2-6	ASSLVGSGANVLT
TRBV5-4	-	-	TRBJ1-5	ASSLANGPQH
TRBV6-5	-	TRBD1	TRBJ1-2	ASSIQGAVHGYT
TRBV11-2	-	TRBD2	TRBJ2-5	ASSSPWGGSPQETQY
TRBV6-6	once	-	TRBJ2-7	ASSYPSGVGEQY
TRBV6-1	once	-	TRBJ1-5	ASKKELASNQPQH
TRBV7-2	-	-	TRBJ2-7	ASSSDSYPYSEQY